Below are 21 T cell receptor beta chains sequenced from a single sample in a study of beta chain features in type 1 diabetes. The sequenced template was cDNA made from the entire isolated RNA. Repertoires were generated with immunoSEQ multiplex PCR, while TCRdb's copy carries only in-frame clones and drops some. The sample holds roughly 140,000 clones, approximately 52% seen once. The sample consisted of Tregs from blood. These receptors were collected from a man aged 18 to 29 in good health.

This rearrangement joins TRBV7-9 to TRBJ1-2; possibly TRBD1 for D (6 bases). Deletions cut 5 bases from V and 4 bases from J, with 11 bases between. CDR3 size: 13 residues. Germline lookup yields CDR1 SEHNR and CDR2 FQNEAQ (reference sequence). CDR3 bases: TGTGCCAGCAGCCCTCAGGGGCCCTATGGCTACACCTTC. The encoded protein is CASSPQGPYGYTF.

V is TRBV7-2 and J is TRBJ1-1, with 7 bases lining up with TRBD1. Trimming at V came to 3 bases and at J to 5 bases, leaving 6 bases not matched to a gene. The CDR3 spans 14 residues. Germline V gene data show CDR1 as SGHTA and CDR2 as FQGNSA. CDR3 residues: CASSFAGGWTEAFF. The CDR3, as DNA: TGTGCCAGCAGCTTCGCAGGGGGGTGGACTGAAGCTTTCTTT.

The rearrangement uses TRBV28 and TRBJ1-4; tentatively, D is TRBD1 (5 bases). The V gene's germline CDR1 is MDHEN and CDR2 SYDVKM. The CDR3 contains 15 residues. The V end lost 3 bases, the J end lost 0 bases, and 8 bases lay between the germline ends. The CDR3 DNA follows: TGTGCCAGCAGTTTGGAGGGGTCAACTAATGAAAAACTGTTTTTT. Encoded protein: CASSLEGSTNEKLFF.

In this sample, this clone turned up a few times. This chain joins TRBV7-2 and TRBJ2-7, with TRBD2 matching 9 bases. The J segment lost 0 bases and the V segment lost 5 bases, leaving 8 bases of the junction unmatched. This CDR3 has 16 residues. From germline, CDR1 is SGHTA and CDR2 FQGNSA. The CDR3 nucleotides are TGTGCCAGCAGCCCGGGACTAGCAGCCCGCTCCTACGAGCAGTACTTC. The encoded protein is CASSPGLAARSYEQYF.

This chain connects TRBV18 to TRBJ1-2, with a tentative D call TRBD1 (5 bases). V gave up 0 bases and J gave up 8 bases, with 16 bases separating them. CDR3 length: 15 residues. The germline V gene has CDR1 KGHSH and CDR2 LQKENI. As DNA, the CDR3 is TGTGCCAGCTCACCACCGTCGTCCCAGGGTCAGGGCTACACCTTC. Encoded protein: CASSPPSSQGQGYTF.

This clone occurred a few times. The chain carries TRBV29-1 and TRBJ2-3; 8 bases agree with TRBD1. CDR3 length equals 14 residues. Unmatched junction bases numbered 5, after V lost 4 bases and J lost 2 bases. In germline, CDR1 is SQVTM, CDR2 ANQGSEA. CDR3 sequence reads: CSVVLQGDTDTQYF. Here the CDR3 DNA reads TGCAGCGTTGTCCTACAGGGGGACACAGATACGCAGTATTTT.

CDR3 sequence (DNA): TGTGCCAGCAGCTTCATCGCGGGGAGCACAGATACGCAGTATTTT. Protein sequence: CASSFIAGSTDTQYF. The V gene is TRBV7-3, the J gene TRBJ2-3, with D possibly TRBD2 on 6 matching bases. The CDR3 length is 15 residues. Germline V gene lookup returns CDR1 SGHTA and CDR2 FQGTGA. V lost 3 bases to trimming and J lost 0 bases, with 10 bases between them.

The chain combines TRBV28 with TRBJ2-5; D perhaps matches TRBD2 (6 bases). The germline V and J ends were trimmed by 5 bases and 3 bases, with 13 bases remaining between them. There are 14 residues in the CDR3. CDR1 is MDHEN and CDR2 is SYDVKM in the germline V gene. CDR3 sequence reads: CASSPGTLKETQYF. Here the CDR3 DNA reads TGTGCCAGCAGTCCCGGGACTCTGAAAGAGACCCAGTACTTC.

The chain carries TRBV10-3 and TRBJ2-1; TRBD1 agrees at 8 bases. The length of the CDR3 is 14 residues. Trimming took 7 bases from V and 0 from J; bases not matched to a gene: 2. In germline, CDR1 is ENHRY, CDR2 SYGVKD. The CDR3 here is CAINGQGSYNEQFF. In nucleotides, the CDR3 is TGTGCCATCAACGGACAGGGCTCCTACAATGAGCAGTTCTTC.

This clone has just a few counts. The rearrangement links TRBV7-9 to TRBJ1-1; a weak D match, TRBD1 (6 bases). Trimming left V 3 bases short and J 5 bases short, with 13 bases between. The CDR3 is 14 residues long. CDR1 is SEHNR, CDR2 FQNEAQ, per germline (reference sequence). The CDR3 sequence is CASSFARGGTEAFF. For the CDR3, the DNA is TGTGCCAGCAGCTTTGCAAGGGGGGGAACTGAAGCTTTCTTT.

The DNA of the CDR3 is TGTGCCAGCAGCTTAGAGGGACAGGGATTCAATGAGCAGTTCTTC. Its translation: CASSLEGQGFNEQFF. The V call is TRBV7-9, the J call TRBJ2-1; 9 bases fit TRBD1. Germline loops: CDR1 SEHNR, CDR2 FQNEAQ (reference sequence). V trimming: 1 base; J trimming: 6 bases; junction bases outside the gene matches: 4. The CDR3 is made up of 15 amino acids. Combining the CDR3 with reference TRBV7-9 and TRBJ2-1 gives the whole variable domain DTGVSQNPRHKITKRGQNVTFRCDPISEHNRLYWYRQTLGQGPEFLTYFQNEAQLEKSRLLSDRFSAERPKGSFSTLEIQRTEQGDSAMYLCASSLEGQGFNEQFFGPGTRLTVL.

There are a few counts of this clone. J is TRBJ1-4 and V is TRBV30; TRBD1 matches 8 bases. This CDR3 region has 17 residues. The V gene end was trimmed by 2 bases and the J gene end by 0 bases; junction bases not matched to a gene: 8. Germline lookup yields CDR1 GTSNPN and CDR2 SVGIG (reference sequence). The DNA of the CDR3 is TGTGCCTGGAGTTCGGCGGCAGGGGGCTCAACTAATGAAAAACTGTTTTTT. The encoded protein is CAWSSAAGGSTNEKLFF.

This chain's CDR3 is CASSLIGGRASNQPQHF. The CDR3 DNA sequence: TGTGCCAGCAGCTTAATCGGAGGGAGGGCAAGCAATCAGCCCCAGCATTTT. The chain employs TRBV7-2 and TRBJ1-5; D not certain. Germline V lookup: CDR1 SGHTA, CDR2 FQGNSA. This CDR3 comprises 17 residues. Trimming left V 2 bases short and J 1 base short, with 15 bases between.

The genes are TRBV28 and TRBJ1-1; a possible D gene is TRBD1 (6 bases). CDR1 and CDR2 from the germline V gene are MDHEN and SYDVKM. Trimming stripped 3 bases from V and 7 bases from J, with 24 bases between. The CDR3 is 17 residues long. CDR3 DNA: TGTGCCAGCAGTTTGGATAGGGCCGGGGGGCGCTTGATTGAAGCTTTCTTT. Translated, it gives CASSLDRAGGRLIEAFF. Together with reference TRBV28 and TRBJ1-1, the CDR3 gives the full variable domain: DVKVTQSSRYLVKRTGEKVFLECVQDMDHENMFWYRQDPGLGLRLIYFSYDVKMKEKGDIPEGYSVSREKKERFSLILESASTNQTSMYLCASSLDRAGGRLIEAFFGQGTRLTVV.

The chain carries TRBV4-3 and TRBJ1-5; 8 bases align to TRBD1. Germline V gene sequence: CDR1 LGHNA, CDR2 YSLEER. This CDR3 is built from 13 residues. The junction had 3 bases not matched to a gene; V was cut back by 4 bases and J by 7 bases. CDR3 region: CASSRGQGQPQHF. The DNA of the CDR3 is TGCGCCAGCAGCCGCGGACAGGGCCAGCCCCAGCATTTT.

V and J are TRBV5-8 and TRBJ1-5; 9 bases line up with TRBD1. CDR3 length equals 20 residues. Germline CDR1 and CDR2: SGHTS and YDEGEE. V was pared by 4 bases and J by 4 bases, with 21 bases of the junction left unmatched. Written as DNA, the CDR3 is TGTGCCAGCAGCCTATATGCCGGGACAGGGAGAATAACAGGAAATCAGCCCCAGCATTTT. The encoded protein is CASSLYAGTGRITGNQPQHF. The full variable domain, rest sourced from reference TRBV5-8 and TRBJ1-5, is EAGVTQSPTHLIKTRGQQATLRCSPISGHTSVYWYQQALGLGLQFLLWYDEGEERNRGNFPPRFSGRQFPNYSSELNVNALELEDSALYLCASSLYAGTGRITGNQPQHFGDGTRLSIL.

This clone was seen a few times. The chain employs TRBV27 and TRBJ1-2; 7 nucleotides match TRBD1. CDR1 and CDR2 (germline): MNHEY, SMNVEV (reference sequence). The CDR3 has 13 residues. J gave up 7 bases and V 3 bases, and 5 bases lay outside the gene matches. CDR3 region: CASSFDRARGYTF. The CDR3 region has the DNA TGTGCCAGCAGTTTCGACAGGGCTCGTGGCTACACCTTC.

The chain has TRBV7-9 and TRBJ1-5; tentatively, D is TRBD1 (5 bases). The CDR3 runs to 15 residues. The germline V and J ends were trimmed by 4 bases and 2 bases, with 12 bases remaining between them. Germline assignment: CDR1 SEHNR and CDR2 FQNEAQ (reference sequence). The CDR3 reads CASSSWGEGNQPQHF. The CDR3 nucleotides read TGTGCCAGCAGCTCCTGGGGCGAGGGCAATCAGCCCCAGCATTTT. The whole variable domain, remainder taken from reference TRBV7-9 and TRBJ1-5, is DTGVSQNPRHKITKRGQNVTFRCDPISEHNRLYWYRQTLGQGPEFLTYFQNEAQLEKSRLLSDRFSAERPKGSFSTLEIQRTEQGDSAMYLCASSSWGEGNQPQHFGDGTRLSIL.

The V gene is TRBV6-1, the J gene TRBJ1-2, with 9 nucleotides matching TRBD1. This CDR3 is 13 amino acids long. CDR1 and CDR2 from the germline V gene are MNHNS and SASEGT. The V and J ends lost 11 bases and 4 bases, in that order; junction bases with no gene match: 8. The CDR3 sequence: CAGYRGLVYGYTF. In DNA form, the CDR3 reads TGTGCCGGATACAGGGGGCTCGTCTATGGCTACACCTTC.

V is TRBV5-1 and J is TRBJ2-2; TRBD1 agrees at 8 bases. The V and J ends lost 4 bases and 2 bases, in that order; junction bases with no gene match: 10. This CDR3 has 17 amino acids. The V gene's germline CDR1 is SGHRS and CDR2 YFSETQ. CDR3 protein: CASSRNLDRVNTGELFF. In DNA form, the CDR3 reads TGCGCCAGCAGCCGGAACTTGGACAGGGTAAACACCGGGGAGCTGTTTTTT.

This clone was recorded a few times. The chain joins TRBV7-2 to TRBJ2-1; 7 bases line up with TRBD1. V trimming: 1 base; J trimming: 4 bases; junction bases outside the gene matches: 4. This CDR3 spans 15 amino acids. CDR1 is SGHTA, CDR2 FQGNSA, per germline. As DNA, the CDR3 is TGTGCCAGCAGCTTAGAAGGGGGCTCTTACAATGAGCAGTTCTTC. It is translated as CASSLEGGSYNEQFF.